This passage covers 30 T cell receptor beta chains from one sample sequenced in a study of cytomegalovirus exposure and HLA in healthy donors. Sequencing was performed with immunoSEQ multiplex PCR; in TCRdb, only in-frame clones are kept and a portion is missing. The data contain 95,000 to 150,000 clones, about 94% of them singletons. Input material: PBMCs. The receptors come from a woman under 30 in good health and CMV-seronegative.

V usage is TRBV18 and J usage is TRBJ1-6; possible D gene TRBD1, 6 bases. V was pared by 2 bases and J by 8 bases, with 10 bases between. Per germline, CDR1 KGHSH and CDR2 LQKENI. There are 14 residues in the CDR3. CDR3 bases: TGTGCCAGCTCACCAACAGGGCTGGATTCACCCCTCCACTTT. Its protein is CASSPTGLDSPLHF.

The V and J genes are TRBV6-6 and TRBJ2-5, with D unresolved. CDR3 size: 12 residues. Per germline, CDR1 MNHNY and CDR2 SVGAGI (reference sequence). V dropped 7 bases and J dropped 5 bases, with 11 bases sitting between them. CDR3 nucleotides: TGTGCCAGCAAAGACTCGGAGGAGACCCAGTACTTC. This sequence encodes CASKDSEETQYF.

The genes are TRBV7-9 and TRBJ2-1; TRBD1 is a possible D gene (6 bases). This CDR3 is 13 amino acids long. With 3 bases removed from V and 5 bases from J, the gap between germline ends came to 8 bases. CDR1 is SEHNR, CDR2 FQNEAQ, per germline (reference sequence). In DNA, the CDR3 is TGTGCCAGCAGCTTTGAGGGGGACAATGAGCAGTTCTTC. It encodes CASSFEGDNEQFF.

The chain carries TRBV19 and TRBJ2-3; D might be TRBD2 (5 bases). This CDR3 is 12 amino acids long. V lost 4 bases and J 6 bases, leaving 8 bases between the germline ends. From germline, CDR1 is LNHDA and CDR2 SQIVND (reference sequence). CDR3 in amino acids: CASSTGLDTQYF. The CDR3 region has the DNA TGTGCCAGTAGTACCGGACTCGATACGCAGTATTTT. The complete variable domain, with remaining parts taken from reference TRBV19 and TRBJ2-3, reads DGGITQSPKYLFRKEGQNVTLSCEQNLNHDAMYWYRQDPGQGLRLIYYSQIVNDFQKGDIAEGYSVSREKKESFPLTVTSAQKNPTAFYLCASSTGLDTQYFGPGTRLTVL.

The V call is TRBV6-5, the J call TRBJ2-7; the D gene is possibly TRBD1 (6 bases). The CDR3 is 15 amino acids. Trimming removed 0 bases at V and 1 base at J, with 10 bases between. CDR1 is MNHEY and CDR2 is SVGAGI in the germline V gene. The CDR3 loop is CASSYSGTPSYEQYF. CDR3 in DNA: TGTGCCAGCAGTTACTCCGGGACACCATCCTACGAGCAGTACTTC.

In nucleotides, the CDR3 is TGTGCCAGCAGCTTGGCCGTGCAGAACTATGGCTACACCTTC. Translated, it gives CASSLAVQNYGYTF. The chain employs TRBV5-4 and TRBJ1-2; D not certain. Per the germline V gene, CDR1 is SGHNT and CDR2 is YYREEE (reference sequence). V shed 0 bases and J shed 2 bases, with 8 bases lying between them. CDR3 length: 14 amino acids.

V usage is TRBV19 and J usage is TRBJ2-1; 9 bases line up with TRBD2. After removal of 5 bases from V and 5 bases from J, the junction contained 4 bases not matched to a gene. CDR1 and CDR2 (germline): LNHDA, SQIVND (reference sequence). CDR3 length: 14 residues. CDR3 DNA: TGTGCCAGTAGTTGGACTAGCGAGGACAATGAGCAGTTCTTC. This sequence encodes CASSWTSEDNEQFF.

This clone was recorded only once. V is TRBV4-1 and J is TRBJ1-2; D remains ambiguous. Germline loops: CDR1 MGHRA, CDR2 YSYEKL. The CDR3 has 13 amino acids. V was pared by 0 bases and J by 5 bases, with 7 bases between. The CDR3 DNA reads TGCGCCAGCAGCCAAGATGCGGGTTATGGCTACACCTTC. It specifies CASSQDAGYGYTF.

The rearrangement joins TRBV10-3 to TRBJ2-7; 10 bases agree with TRBD1. Unmatched junction bases numbered 4, after V lost 0 bases and J lost 5 bases. Germline V gene sequence: CDR1 ENHRY, CDR2 SYGVKD. The CDR3 contains 15 residues. CDR3: CAISESRQGANEQYF. For the CDR3, the DNA is TGTGCCATCAGTGAGTCGAGACAGGGGGCCAACGAGCAGTACTTC.

The count of this clone is one. The chain combines TRBV5-1 with TRBJ1-5; 8 nucleotides align to TRBD1. J gave up 8 bases and V 3 bases, and 7 bases lay outside the gene matches. Germline CDR1 SGHRS, CDR2 YFSETQ. The CDR3 runs to 14 residues. The CDR3 DNA sequence: TGCGCCAGCAGCTCGACAGGGGACGGTGAGCCCCAGCATTTT. It specifies CASSSTGDGEPQHF.

V usage is TRBV10-2 and J usage is TRBJ1-1; 7 nucleotides match TRBD1. CDR3 size: 15 residues. Germline CDR1 is WSHSY and CDR2 is SAAADI. Losses at the gene ends were 3 bases for V and 3 bases for J; bases not matched to a gene: 7. CDR3: CASSDWDSTDTEAFF. The CDR3 nucleotides read TGCGCCAGCAGTGACTGGGACAGCACAGACACTGAAGCTTTCTTT.

The count of this clone is one. CDR3 DNA sequence: TGTGCCAGCAGCTTGGAAGGGACTAGCACAGATACGCAGTATTTT. This codes for CASSLEGTSTDTQYF. This chain connects TRBV5-4 to TRBJ2-3, with D possibly matching TRBD2 (6 bases). The CDR3 runs to 15 residues. Germline CDR1 SGHNT, CDR2 YYREEE (reference sequence). V gave up 0 bases and J gave up 0 bases, with 8 bases separating them.

V is TRBV6-5 and J is TRBJ2-1; TRBD1 agrees at 10 bases. The length of the CDR3 is 12 residues. Germline CDR1 MNHEY, CDR2 SVGAGI. V was clipped by 10 bases and J by 6 bases; unmatched bases: 3. The DNA of the CDR3 is TGTGCCAACGGACAGGGGGGCAATGAGCAGTTCTTC. Its translation is CANGQGGNEQFF.

This chain uses TRBV27 with TRBJ1-5; 9 nucleotides match TRBD1. CDR1 is MNHEY, CDR2 SMNVEV, per germline (reference sequence). Germline trimming cut 6 bases from V and 2 bases from J; bases unmatched to any gene: 2. The CDR3 extends over 14 amino acids. The CDR3 DNA is TGTGCCAGCAGGAGACAGGGGGGCAATCAGCCCCAGCATTTT. It yields the protein CASRRQGGNQPQHF.

This sequence joins TRBV6-6 and TRBJ2-7; TRBD1 might be the D (5 bases). The CDR3 is made up of 15 amino acids. Germline assignment: CDR1 MNHNY and CDR2 SVGAGI (reference sequence). Trimming took off 6 bases at V and 3 bases at J, with 18 bases between the two ends. The CDR3 sequence is CASRLGNRLDYEQYF. DNA for the CDR3: TGTGCCAGCAGGCTTGGGAACAGGCTTGACTACGAGCAGTACTTC.

The chain recombines TRBV7-2 with TRBJ2-1; TRBD2 aligns across 8 bases. The CDR3 is 16 amino acids. The J segment lost 5 bases and the V segment lost 5 bases, leaving 11 bases of the junction unmatched. Germline V lookup: CDR1 SGHTA, CDR2 FQGNSA. CDR3 in DNA: TGTGCCAGCAGCACCAACCCCACTAGCGGAAACAATGAGCAGTTCTTC. Translating gives CASSTNPTSGNNEQFF.

This sequence joins TRBV18 and TRBJ2-7, with TRBD1 identical over 7 bases. Germline CDR1 reads KGHSH; CDR2 reads LQKENI. The J segment lost 2 bases and the V segment lost 6 bases, leaving 7 bases of the junction unmatched. The CDR3 loop spans 14 amino acids. The CDR3, as DNA: TGTGCCAGCTCCCTCCGGGACAGAGCCTACGAGCAGTACTTC. Protein: CASSLRDRAYEQYF.

This clone was detected only once. The V call is TRBV2, the J call TRBJ2-7, with D possibly TRBD1 on 5 matching bases. Germline loops: CDR1 SNHLY, CDR2 FYNNEI. This CDR3 has 14 amino acids. Deletions cut 8 bases from V and 5 bases from J, with 19 bases between. This CDR3 is CASSSIPGSNEQYF. As DNA, the CDR3 is TGTGCCAGCTCCTCCATCCCAGGGTCCAACGAGCAGTACTTC.

V is TRBV5-1 and J is TRBJ1-4; 7 bases are a match to TRBD1. CDR3 length: 16 residues. J lost 7 bases, V lost 3 bases, and 12 bases had no gene match. The V gene's germline CDR1 is SGHRS and CDR2 YFSETQ. The CDR3 protein is CASSSRTGYSGEKLFF. The CDR3, as DNA: TGCGCCAGCAGCTCCCGGACAGGTTATTCTGGTGAAAAACTGTTTTTT.

V usage is TRBV15 and J usage is TRBJ1-5; 7 bases fit TRBD1. This CDR3 spans 20 amino acids. Germline trimming cut 0 bases from V and 4 bases from J; bases unmatched to any gene: 18. CDR1 LNHNV and CDR2 YYDKDF come from the germline V gene (reference sequence). The CDR3: CATSRDRAQGVLNRNQPQHF. DNA for the CDR3: TGTGCCACCAGCAGAGATCGGGCGCAGGGGGTCTTAAATAGAAATCAGCCCCAGCATTTT. The full variable domain, in which reference TRBV15 and TRBJ1-5 provide the parts outside the CDR3, is DAMVIQNPRYQVTQFGKPVTLSCSQTLNHNVMYWYQQKSSQAPKLLFHYYDKDFNNEADTPDNFQSRRPNTSFCFLDIRSPGLGDTAMYLCATSRDRAQGVLNRNQPQHFGDGTRLSIL.

The chain carries TRBV9 and TRBJ2-3; D unclear. The CDR3 is made up of 17 amino acids. The V end lost 3 bases, the J end lost 1 base, and 18 bases lay between the germline ends. CDR1 and CDR2 from the germline V gene are SGDLS and YYNGEE. CDR3 loop: CASSDGSNSHGTDTQYF. The CDR3 nucleotides are TGTGCCAGCAGCGATGGGTCGAACAGCCACGGCACAGATACGCAGTATTTT.

The rearrangement uses TRBV19 and TRBJ1-2; D might be TRBD1 (5 bases). CDR1 and CDR2 (germline): LNHDA, SQIVND (reference sequence). V lost 8 bases to trimming and J lost 8 bases, with 18 bases between them. This CDR3 comprises 13 residues. CDR3 residues: CASVSATVRGYTF. The CDR3 region has the DNA TGTGCCAGTGTGAGCGCGACAGTCCGAGGCTACACCTTC.

This clone was seen once. This chain's CDR3 is CASSPSKNTEAFF. The CDR3 bases are TGTGCCAGCTCACCGTCCAAAAACACTGAAGCTTTCTTT. V and J are TRBV18 and TRBJ1-1; D unclear. CDR3 length: 13 amino acids. Germline V gene sequence: CDR1 KGHSH, CDR2 LQKENI. V was clipped by 3 bases and J by 2 bases, with 7 bases between them.

J is TRBJ2-7 and V is TRBV11-2; D remains unclear. V was pared by 5 bases and J by 0 bases, with 8 bases between. CDR3 length: 13 residues. In germline, CDR1 is SGHAT, CDR2 FQNNGV. CDR3 nucleotides: TGTGCCAGCAGCCGTGATAGCTCCTACGAGCAGTACTTC. It codes for CASSRDSSYEQYF.

The CDR3 sequence: CASRGLYNEQFF. The CDR3 coding sequence is TGTGCCAGCAGGGGACTTTACAATGAGCAGTTCTTC. The chain uses TRBV28 and TRBJ2-1, with a weak D call TRBD2 (6 bases). The CDR3 length is 12 residues. V was clipped by 6 bases and J by 4 bases, with 7 bases between them. Germline CDR1 and CDR2: MDHEN and SYDVKM.

The chain joins TRBV5-1 to TRBJ2-6, with no clear D. Germline V CDR1 and CDR2: SGHRS, YFSETQ. The CDR3 contains 16 residues. V was cut by 2 bases and J by 1 base, with 10 bases left in between. This CDR3 is CASSFQSSSGANVLTF. DNA of the CDR3: TGCGCCAGCAGCTTCCAGTCCTCATCTGGGGCCAACGTCCTGACTTTC. Based on the CDR3 plus reference TRBV5-1 and TRBJ2-6, the full variable domain is KAGVTQTPRYLIKTRGQQVTLSCSPISGHRSVSWYQQTPGQGLQFLFEYFSETQRNKGNFPGRFSGRQFSNSRSEMNVSTLELGDSALYLCASSFQSSSGANVLTFGAGSRLTVL.

This rearrangement joins TRBV9 to TRBJ2-1; the D is unclear. Germline assignment: CDR1 SGDLS and CDR2 YYNGEE. The CDR3 consists of 13 residues. Trimming cost V 0 bases and J 7 bases, with 8 bases left between them. The CDR3 DNA sequence: TGTGCCAGCAGCGTAGGGAGCCGAAATGAGCAGTTCTTC. As protein: CASSVGSRNEQFF. The variable domain in full, with the rest retrieved from reference TRBV9 and TRBJ2-1, is DSGVTQTPKHLITATGQRVTLRCSPRSGDLSVYWYQQSLDQGLQFLIQYYNGEERAKGNILERFSAQQFPDLHSELNLSSLELGDSALYFCASSVGSRNEQFFGPGTRLTVL.

V usage is TRBV27 and J usage is TRBJ2-7; D perhaps matches TRBD2 (6 bases). This CDR3 is built from 14 residues. V lost 4 bases and J lost 5, with 15 bases in between. Germline CDR1 and CDR2: MNHEY and SMNVEV (reference sequence). DNA for the CDR3: TGTGCCAGCAGTTGGACGGGGGAAGGAAACGAGCAGTACTTC. Its translation: CASSWTGEGNEQYF.

The chain joins TRBV4-2 to TRBJ2-1; 7 nucleotides line up with TRBD2. V shed 2 bases, J shed 8 bases, and the junction held 9 bases outside the gene matches. The germline CDR1 and CDR2 sequences are LGHNA and YNFKEQ. This CDR3 has 15 amino acids. This CDR3 is CASSQNRGRGDEQFF. The CDR3 nucleotides read TGTGCCAGCAGCCAAAACAGAGGGAGGGGCGATGAGCAGTTCTTC.

CDR3 DNA: TGTGCCAGCAGTTTAAGACCTACAGGGGTTGGCTACACCTTC. Translated, it gives CASSLRPTGVGYTF. The V call is TRBV6-5, the J call TRBJ1-2, with TRBD1 matching 7 bases. Germline values: CDR1 MNHEY, CDR2 SVGAGI. CDR3 length: 14 amino acids. V was clipped by 4 bases and J by 7 bases; unmatched bases: 9.